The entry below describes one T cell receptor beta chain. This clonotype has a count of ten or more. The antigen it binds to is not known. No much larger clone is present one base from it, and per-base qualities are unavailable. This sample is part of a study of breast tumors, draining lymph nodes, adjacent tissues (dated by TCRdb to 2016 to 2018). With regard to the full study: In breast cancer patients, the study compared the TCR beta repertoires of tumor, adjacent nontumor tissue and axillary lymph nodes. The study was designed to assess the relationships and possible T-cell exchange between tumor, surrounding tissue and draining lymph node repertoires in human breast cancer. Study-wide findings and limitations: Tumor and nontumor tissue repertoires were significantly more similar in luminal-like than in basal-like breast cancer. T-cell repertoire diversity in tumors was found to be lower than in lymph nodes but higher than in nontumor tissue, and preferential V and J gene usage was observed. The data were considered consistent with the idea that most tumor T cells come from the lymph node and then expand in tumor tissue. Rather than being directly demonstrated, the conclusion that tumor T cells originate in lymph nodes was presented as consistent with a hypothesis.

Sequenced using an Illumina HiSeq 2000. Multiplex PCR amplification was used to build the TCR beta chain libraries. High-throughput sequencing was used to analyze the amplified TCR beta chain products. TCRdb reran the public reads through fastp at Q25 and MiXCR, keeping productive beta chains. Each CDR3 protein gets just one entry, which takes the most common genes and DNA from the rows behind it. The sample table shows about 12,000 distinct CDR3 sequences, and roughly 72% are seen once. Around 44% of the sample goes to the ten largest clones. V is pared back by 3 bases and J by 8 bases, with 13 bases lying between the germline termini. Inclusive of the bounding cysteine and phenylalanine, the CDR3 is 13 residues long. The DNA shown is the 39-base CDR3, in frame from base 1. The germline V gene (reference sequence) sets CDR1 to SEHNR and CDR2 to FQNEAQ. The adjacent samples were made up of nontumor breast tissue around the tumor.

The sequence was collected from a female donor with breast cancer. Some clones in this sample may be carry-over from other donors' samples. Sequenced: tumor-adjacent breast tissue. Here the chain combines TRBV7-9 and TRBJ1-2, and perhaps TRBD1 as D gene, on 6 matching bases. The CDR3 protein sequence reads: CASSFGSGDGYTF. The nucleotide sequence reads TGTGCCAGCAGCTTTGGATCAGGGGACGGCTACACCTTC.